This note documents a single T cell receptor (beta chain) sequence. As yet, its antigen is unknown. The data belong to a study of shared clonotypes between healthy human individuals. Evenly divided among several immunoSEQ plates was the genomic DNA of each subset. Clones were read by immunoSEQ multiplex PCR, and TCRdb kept only the in-frame ones, dropping some. The table records about 1.5 million clones, around 97% of them present only once. General study results and limits: About 5% of naive CD4 clonotypes were shared across a few donors.

The germline V gene encodes CDR1 LNHDA and CDR2 SQIVND (reference sequence). The ends were cut back, 7 bases at V and 7 bases at J, with 14 bases in the middle. The CDR3 is made up of 13 amino acids. The chain carries TRBV19 and TRBJ2-1; no firm D call. The specimen sequenced was naive CD4+ T cells sorted from blood. Stated subset: CD45RA+ positively selected. The clonotype originates from a man younger than 45 in good health. The CDR3 spells CASMDQKRNEQFF. The CDR3 DNA is TGTGCCAGTATGGATCAAAAACGTAATGAGCAGTTCTTC.